These T cell receptor beta chains were read from a single sample in a study of shared clonotypes between healthy human individuals. Method: immunoSEQ multiplex PCR; TCRdb's copy keeps in-frame clones and lacks some. The sample consists of approximately 1.5 million clones, under 99% of them appearing once. The specimen was naive CD4+ T cells sorted from blood. These receptor sequences come from a man under 40 in good health. Both conserved end residues are part of each CDR3. The D gene is left open where the match is weak. Expanded clones get a size class; other rows say once, few or many, or leave the size out.

.	TRBV7-8	TRBJ2-1	12	.	TGTGCCAGCACCATCCTGGAGGATGAGCAGTTCTTC	CASTILEDEQFF
.	TRBV2	TRBJ1-2	14	.	TGTGCCAGCAGTGACAGAGGGGGATTCTATGGCTACACCTTC	CASSDRGGFYGYTF
TRBD1	TRBV11-2	TRBJ2-5	13	.	TGTGCCAGCAGGGGACAGGACCAAGAGACCCAGTACTTC	CASRGQDQETQYF
TRBD1	TRBV19	TRBJ2-6	17	.	TGTGCCAGTCGCCTTGCCCAGGGGGCGTCTGGGGCCAACGTCCTGACTTTC	CASRLAQGASGANVLTF
TRBD1	TRBV11-3	TRBJ2-1	14	.	TGTGCCAGCAGCATGCGACAGGGCAACAATGAGCAGTTCTTC	CASSMRQGNNEQFF
.	TRBV7-7	TRBJ2-5	15	.	TGTGCCAGCAGCTTAGGCCAGGGACTTGGAGAGACCCAGTACTTC	CASSLGQGLGETQYF
.	TRBV5-4	TRBJ2-3	14	.	TGTGCCAGCAGCTTGACAAAATACACAGATACGCAGTATTTT	CASSLTKYTDTQYF
TRBD1	TRBV7-2	TRBJ2-5	14	.	TGTGCCAGCAGCAGGGGGCGCGTGGGAGAGACCCAGTACTTC	CASSRGRVGETQYF
.	TRBV11-2	TRBJ1-2	17	.	TGTGCCAGCAGCTTAGCTGTGCTGGCCTCTGCCACCTATGGCTACACCTTC	CASSLAVLASATYGYTF
TRBD2	TRBV29-1	TRBJ2-7	15	.	TGCAGCGTTGTGGTAGCGGGAGGGCCGGGCTACGAGCAGTACTTC	CSVVVAGGPGYEQYF
TRBD2	TRBV7-2	TRBJ2-7	17	.	TGTGCCAGCAGCTTAGGGTCCCGAGAGCGGGATTTATACGAGCAGTACTTC	CASSLGSRERDLYEQYF
TRBD2	TRBV5-5	TRBJ2-1	15	.	TGTGCCAGCAGCTTTAGCGGGAGCTCCTACAATGAGCAGTTCTTC	CASSFSGSSYNEQFF
TRBD2	TRBV13	TRBJ2-7	17	.	TGTGCCAGCAGCGCACTACGAATAGCGGGCTACTCCTACGAGCAGTACTTC	CASSALRIAGYSYEQYF
.	TRBV7-9	TRBJ1-1	15	.	TGTGCCAGCAGCTCGGCGACAGGATCCAGCACTGAAGCTTTCTTT	CASSSATGSSTEAFF
TRBD1	TRBV29-1	TRBJ1-2	14	.	TGCAGCGTTGTGACAGGGGATTTAAGCTATGGCTACACCTTC	CSVVTGDLSYGYTF
TRBD1	TRBV6-1	TRBJ1-1	15	.	TGTGCCAGCAGTGAACGGACAGGAAGTTTCACTGAAGCTTTCTTT	CASSERTGSFTEAFF
.	TRBV18	TRBJ2-6	16	.	TGTGCCAGCTCACAAGGGCGGACATCTGGGGCCAACGTCCTGACTTTC	CASSQGRTSGANVLTF
.	TRBV6-5	TRBJ2-7	14	once	TGTGCCAGCAGTCCACCTCAAATAGATAAAGGGCAGTACTTC	CASSPPQIDKGQYF
.	TRBV5-4	TRBJ1-4	16	.	TGTGCCAGCAGCTTGGGGAACAGGGAAGGCTTTGAAAAACTGTTTTTT	CASSLGNREGFEKLFF
TRBD2	TRBV15	TRBJ2-3	17	.	TGTGCCACCAGCAGAGTGAGGGGGACTAGCGGCACAGATACGCAGTATTTT	CATSRVRGTSGTDTQYF
TRBD1	TRBV9	TRBJ1-1	16	.	TGTGCCAGCAGCCCCAGGCCCGGGACAGGGAGCACTGAAGCTTTCTTT	CASSPRPGTGSTEAFF
.	TRBV6-6	TRBJ1-6	13	.	TGTGCCAGCAGCCCGCACTCAGGTTCACCCCTCCACTTT	CASSPHSGSPLHF
.	TRBV4-3	TRBJ2-3	15	.	TGCGCCAGCAGAGGGTCCGTAGTGTTAGCAGATACGCAGTATTTT	CASRGSVVLADTQYF